These T cell receptor beta chains were read from a single sample in a study of glioma-infiltrating T cells after dendritic cell vaccination. Only in-frame clones appear in the TCRdb table, and some are missing; sequencing was by immunoSEQ multiplex PCR. The repertoire holds around 97,000 clones, with 81% as singletons. The sequenced sample was blood, obtained before dendritic cell vaccination. These receptors all stem from a human donor with glioblastoma. The CDR3 runs from the conserved cysteine through the conserved F or W. A D gene is named only where the DNA matches it firmly. For some rows the clone size is stated as once, few or many, or as a class when expanded; others skip it.

j_call: TRBJ1-5
v_call: TRBV5-4
clone_size: .
d_call: .
cdr3_nt: TGTGCCAGCAGCTTGGCCCGGGGGAGCAATCAGCCCCAGCATTTT
cdr3_aa: CASSLARGSNQPQHF

j_call: TRBJ2-7
v_call: TRBV7-9
clone_size: .
d_call: .
cdr3_nt: TGTGCCAGCAGCCCCCCCAGCGGGCGCGAGCAGTACTTC
cdr3_aa: CASSPPSGREQYF

j_call: TRBJ1-5
v_call: TRBV19
clone_size: .
d_call: .
cdr3_nt: TGTGCCAGTAGTATACTGGGAGGGTCCCAGCCCCAGCATTTT
cdr3_aa: CASSILGGSQPQHF

j_call: TRBJ1-5
v_call: TRBV19
clone_size: .
d_call: TRBD1
cdr3_nt: TGTGCCAGTAAATTTGACAGGGAAAAAGGTAGCAATCAGCCCCAGCATTTT
cdr3_aa: CASKFDREKGSNQPQHF

j_call: TRBJ2-1
v_call: TRBV6-5
clone_size: .
d_call: .
cdr3_nt: TGTGCCAGCAAGCGAAGGGGGGGGGTAAACAATGAGCAGTTCTTC
cdr3_aa: CASKRRGGVNNEQFF

j_call: TRBJ1-1
v_call: TRBV7-2
clone_size: .
d_call: .
cdr3_nt: TGTGCCAGCAGCCTTGACATACCGAACACTGAAGCTTTCTTT
cdr3_aa: CASSLDIPNTEAFF

j_call: TRBJ2-5
v_call: TRBV7-2
clone_size: .
d_call: .
cdr3_nt: TGTGCCAGCAGCGCCCTATTGGGGCTTATCCAAGAGACCCAGTACTTC
cdr3_aa: CASSALLGLIQETQYF

j_call: TRBJ2-7
v_call: TRBV7-2
clone_size: .
d_call: TRBD1
cdr3_nt: TGTGCCAGCAGCCCCGGGACAGACACCTACGAGCAGTACTTC
cdr3_aa: CASSPGTDTYEQYF

j_call: TRBJ2-6
v_call: TRBV7-8
clone_size: .
d_call: TRBD1
cdr3_nt: TGTGCCAGCAGTCGGACAGGGGGAAACTCTGGGGCCAACGTCCTGACTTTC
cdr3_aa: CASSRTGGNSGANVLTF

j_call: TRBJ2-2
v_call: TRBV30
clone_size: few
d_call: TRBD1
cdr3_nt: TGTGCCTCTAGTAGGACAGGGGTGCCAACACCGGGTACCGGGGAGCTGTTTTTT
cdr3_aa: CASSRTGVPTPGTGELFF

j_call: TRBJ2-3
v_call: TRBV19
clone_size: .
d_call: .
cdr3_nt: TGTGCCAGTAGTGGCCGGGGGACAGCCAGGGGACCAGATACGCAGTATTTT
cdr3_aa: CASSGRGTARGPDTQYF

j_call: TRBJ1-5
v_call: TRBV30
clone_size: .
d_call: TRBD1
cdr3_nt: TGTGCCTGGACAGGGGGCCAAAATCAGCCCCAGCATTTT
cdr3_aa: CAWTGGQNQPQHF